What follows is one TCR beta chain and its context. Its antigen is currently unknown. As the CDR3 is not closed by the conserved phenylalanine or tryptophan, this likely results from a read error. Trimming removed 0 bases from V and 3 bases from J; junction bases left unmatched: 4. This CDR3 contains 15 residues. In germline, CDR1 is LGHNA, CDR2 YNFKEQ. The sample is drawn from a study of cytomegalovirus exposure and HLA in healthy donors. The PCR was carried out with 60 Vbeta primers and 13 Jbeta primers. Sequencing was performed with immunoSEQ multiplex PCR; in TCRdb, only in-frame clones are kept and a portion is missing. The sample records just under 250,000 clones, roughly 82% being singletons. Regarding the study as a whole: CMV antigen specificity was confirmed in vitro for a few CMV-associated chains.

The sequencing input was PBMCs. The receptor's source is a woman in her 40s in good health and CMV-seropositive. The V and J genes are TRBV4-2 and TRBJ2-7; TRBD2 agrees at 8 bases. CDR3 sequence reads: CASSQDPGGHYEQYL. CDR3 coding DNA: TGTGCCAGCAGCCAAGATCCGGGGGGGCACTACGAGCAGTACCTC.